The clone carrying this TCR beta chain was detected many times. Its antigen is still unknown. This CDR3 spans 15 amino acids. V was clipped by 0 bases and J by 4 bases, with 13 bases between them. The V gene's germline CDR1 is SGDLS and CDR2 YYNGEE. The data were taken from a study of response to subunit inactivated influenza vaccine. Broader study findings: After each seasonal influenza vaccination, few new T cells are recruited, the authors suggested.

One entry per CDR3 protein, called by TCRdb with MiXCR from the RT-PCR reads. This sample has 550,000 to 650,000 distinct CDR3 sequences; 10% to 15% occur once, and the top ten carry more than 8.5%. The rearrangement uses TRBV9 and TRBJ1-2; D remains unclear. Source: PBMCs from blood, taken on the day of vaccination. This receptor was taken from a man aged 50 to 59 who received an inactivated influenza vaccine. CDR3 region: CASSVEVTLAYGYTF. The CDR3 coding sequence is TGTGCCAGCAGCGTAGAGGTTACGCTGGCCTATGGCTACACCTTC.